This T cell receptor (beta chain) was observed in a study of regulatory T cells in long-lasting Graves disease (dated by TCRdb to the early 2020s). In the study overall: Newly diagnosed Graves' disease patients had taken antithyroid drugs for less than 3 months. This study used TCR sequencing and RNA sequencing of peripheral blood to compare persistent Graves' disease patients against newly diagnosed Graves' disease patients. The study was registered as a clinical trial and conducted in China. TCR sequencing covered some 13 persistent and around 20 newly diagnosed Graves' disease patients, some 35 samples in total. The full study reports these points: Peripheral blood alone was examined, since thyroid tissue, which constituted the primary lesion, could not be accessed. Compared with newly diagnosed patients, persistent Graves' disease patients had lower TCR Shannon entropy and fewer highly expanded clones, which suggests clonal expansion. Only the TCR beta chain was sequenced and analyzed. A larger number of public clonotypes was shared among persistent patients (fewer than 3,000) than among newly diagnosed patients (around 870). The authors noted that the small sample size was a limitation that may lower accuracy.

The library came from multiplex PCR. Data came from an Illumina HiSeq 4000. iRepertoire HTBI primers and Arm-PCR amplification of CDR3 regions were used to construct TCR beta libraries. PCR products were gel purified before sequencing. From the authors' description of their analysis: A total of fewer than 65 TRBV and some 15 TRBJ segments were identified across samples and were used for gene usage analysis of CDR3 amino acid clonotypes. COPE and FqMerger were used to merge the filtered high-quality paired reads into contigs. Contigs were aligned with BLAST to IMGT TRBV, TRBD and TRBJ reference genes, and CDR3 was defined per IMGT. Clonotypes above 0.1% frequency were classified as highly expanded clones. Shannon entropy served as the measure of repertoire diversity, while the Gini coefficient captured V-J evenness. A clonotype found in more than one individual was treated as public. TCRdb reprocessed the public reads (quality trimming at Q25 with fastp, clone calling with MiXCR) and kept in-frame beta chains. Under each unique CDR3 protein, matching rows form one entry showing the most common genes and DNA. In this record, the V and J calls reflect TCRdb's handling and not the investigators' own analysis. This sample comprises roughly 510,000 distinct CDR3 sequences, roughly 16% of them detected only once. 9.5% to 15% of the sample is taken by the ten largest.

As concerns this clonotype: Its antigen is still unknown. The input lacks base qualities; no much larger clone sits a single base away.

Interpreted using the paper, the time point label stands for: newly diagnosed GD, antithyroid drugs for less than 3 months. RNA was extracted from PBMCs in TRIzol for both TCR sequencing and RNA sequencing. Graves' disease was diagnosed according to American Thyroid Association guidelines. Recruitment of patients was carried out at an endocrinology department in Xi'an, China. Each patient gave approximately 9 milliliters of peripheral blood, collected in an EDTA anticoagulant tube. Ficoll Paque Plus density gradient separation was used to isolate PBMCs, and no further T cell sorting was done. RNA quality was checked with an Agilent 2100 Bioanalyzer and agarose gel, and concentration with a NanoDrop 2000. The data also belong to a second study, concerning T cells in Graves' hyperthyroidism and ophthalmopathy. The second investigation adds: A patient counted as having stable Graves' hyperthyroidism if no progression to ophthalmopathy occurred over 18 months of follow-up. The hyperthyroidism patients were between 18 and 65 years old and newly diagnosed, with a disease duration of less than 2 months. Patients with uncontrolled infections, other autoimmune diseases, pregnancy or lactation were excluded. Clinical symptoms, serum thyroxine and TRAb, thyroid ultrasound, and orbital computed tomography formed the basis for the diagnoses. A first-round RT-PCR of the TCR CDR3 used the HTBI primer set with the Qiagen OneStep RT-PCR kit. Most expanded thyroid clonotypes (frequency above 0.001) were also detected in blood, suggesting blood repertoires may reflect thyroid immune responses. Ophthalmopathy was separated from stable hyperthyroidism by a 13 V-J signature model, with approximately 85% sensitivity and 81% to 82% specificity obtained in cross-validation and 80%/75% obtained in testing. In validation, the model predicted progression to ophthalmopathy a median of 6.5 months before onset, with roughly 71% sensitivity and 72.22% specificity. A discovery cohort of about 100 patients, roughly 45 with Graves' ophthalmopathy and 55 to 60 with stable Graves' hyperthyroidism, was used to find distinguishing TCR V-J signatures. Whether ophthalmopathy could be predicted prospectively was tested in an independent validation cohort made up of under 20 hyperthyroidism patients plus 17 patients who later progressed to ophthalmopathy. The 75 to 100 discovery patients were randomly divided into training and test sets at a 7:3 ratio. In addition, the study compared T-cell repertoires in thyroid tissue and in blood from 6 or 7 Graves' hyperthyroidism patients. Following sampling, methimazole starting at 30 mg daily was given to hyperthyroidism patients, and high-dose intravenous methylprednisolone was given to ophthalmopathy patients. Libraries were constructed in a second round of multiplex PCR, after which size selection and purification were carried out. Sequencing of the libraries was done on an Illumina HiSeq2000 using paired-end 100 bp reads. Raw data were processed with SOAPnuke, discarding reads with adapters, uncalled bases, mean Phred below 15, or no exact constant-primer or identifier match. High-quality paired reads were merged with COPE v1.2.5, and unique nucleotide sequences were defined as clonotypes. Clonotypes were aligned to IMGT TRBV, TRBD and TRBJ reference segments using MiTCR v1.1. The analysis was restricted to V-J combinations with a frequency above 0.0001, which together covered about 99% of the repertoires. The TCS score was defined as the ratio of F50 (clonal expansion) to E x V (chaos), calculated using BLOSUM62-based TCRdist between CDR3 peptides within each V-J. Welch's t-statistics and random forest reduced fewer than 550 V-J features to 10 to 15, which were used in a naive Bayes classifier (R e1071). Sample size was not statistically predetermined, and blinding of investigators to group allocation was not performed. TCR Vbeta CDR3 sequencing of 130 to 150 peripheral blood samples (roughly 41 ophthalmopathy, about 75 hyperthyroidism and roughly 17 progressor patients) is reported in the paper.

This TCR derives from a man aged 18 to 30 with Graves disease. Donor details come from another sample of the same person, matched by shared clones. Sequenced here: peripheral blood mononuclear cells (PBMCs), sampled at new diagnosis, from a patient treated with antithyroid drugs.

This receptor has the CDR3 CASSENKGYQPQHF. The nucleotide sequence is TGTGCCAGCAGTGAAAACAAGGGGTATCAGCCCCAGCATTTT. The chain is assembled from TRBV6-1 and TRBJ1-5, and perhaps TRBD1 as D gene, on 5 matching bases. The junction carries 10 bases between V and J, which are trimmed by 2 bases and 5 bases respectively. From its cysteine to its phenylalanine, the CDR3 spans 14 amino acids. Only the CDR3 DNA is retained, 42 bases long and in frame from the first base. The germline V gene gives CDR1 as MNHNS and CDR2 as SASEGT.